A single sample is the source of the 5 T cell receptor beta chains below, sequenced in a study of blood T cells in healthy people across ages. Together with a sample-barcoded 5' primer, a J-beta primer mix was included in a second PCR lasting about 6 to 12 cycles. TCRdb passed the 5' RACE reads through MiXCR, listing each CDR3 protein once. The sample includes 750,000 to 850,000 distinct CDR3 sequences, roughly 25% of them seen just once. The data were also submitted as part of a second study, on T cells of mothers and their children.

The sample was blood. All receptors come from a boy between 10 and 17 years old in good health.

The chain links TRBV28 to TRBJ2-7, with TRBD1 matching 7 bases. The V gene's germline CDR1 is MDHEN and CDR2 SYDVKM. This CDR3 comprises 14 residues. The junction had 11 bases not matched to a gene; V was cut back by 10 bases and J by 2 bases. Here the CDR3 DNA reads TGTGCCACCCATTCGGACAGGCCTCCCTACGAGCAGTACTTC. Translated, it gives CATHSDRPPYEQYF.

This clonotype has only a few counts. The chain uses TRBV14 and TRBJ2-7; D not resolved. The V end lost 0 bases, the J end lost 10 bases, and 13 bases lay between the germline ends. Germline V gives CDR1 SGHDN, CDR2 FVKESK. CDR3 size: 13 residues. CDR3 nucleotide sequence: TGTGCCAGCAGCCAAGATTACAGCTTGTCACAGTACTTC. Its protein product is CASSQDYSLSQYF. The full variable domain, rest sourced from reference TRBV14 and TRBJ2-7, is EAGVTQFPSHSVIEKGQTVTLRCDPISGHDNLYWYRRVMGKEIKFLLHFVKESKQDESGMPNNRFLAERTGGTYSTLKVQPAELEDSGVYFCASSQDYSLSQYFGPGTRLTVT.

This clonotype was seen a few times. V is TRBV29-1 and J is TRBJ1-1; the D is unclear. V lost 6 bases to trimming and J lost 2 bases, with 22 bases between them. The germline V gene has CDR1 SQVTM and CDR2 ANQGSEA. This CDR3 comprises 16 residues. The CDR3 region is CSVIRKGGSRNTEAFF. The CDR3 DNA is TGCAGCGTCATAAGAAAGGGTGGCTCTCGAAACACTGAAGCTTTCTTT. The variable domain in full, completed from reference TRBV29-1 and TRBJ1-1, reads SAVISQKPSRDICQRGTSLTIQCQVDSQVTMMFWYRQQPGQSLTLIATANQGSEATYESGFVIDKFPISRPNLTFSTLTVSNMSPEDSSIYLCSVIRKGGSRNTEAFFGQGTRLTVV.

J is TRBJ1-1 and V is TRBV27; D gene ambiguous. The germline V gene encodes CDR1 MNHEY and CDR2 SMNVEV (reference sequence). The CDR3 has 15 amino acids. V was trimmed by 3 bases and J by 4 bases, leaving 15 bases between them. The CDR3 nucleotides are TGTGCCAGCAGTTTGGGTTCGGGAATGGGCACTGAAGCTTTCTTT. It codes for CASSLGSGMGTEAFF.

This clonotype has only a few counts. Just one base apart from a much larger clone, this may be a read error. The conserved final phenylalanine or tryptophan is absent from the CDR3, which likely points to a read error. The CDR3 sequence is CASSVAVGPYEQYL. The CDR3 DNA is TGTGCCAGCAGCGTAGCTGTGGGCCCCTACGAGCAGTACCTC. V and J are TRBV9 and TRBJ2-7, with D unresolved. Between the trimmed V and J ends, which lost 0 bases and 2 bases, there was a span of 9 bases. The CDR3 length is 14 residues. Germline assignment: CDR1 SGDLS and CDR2 YYNGEE.